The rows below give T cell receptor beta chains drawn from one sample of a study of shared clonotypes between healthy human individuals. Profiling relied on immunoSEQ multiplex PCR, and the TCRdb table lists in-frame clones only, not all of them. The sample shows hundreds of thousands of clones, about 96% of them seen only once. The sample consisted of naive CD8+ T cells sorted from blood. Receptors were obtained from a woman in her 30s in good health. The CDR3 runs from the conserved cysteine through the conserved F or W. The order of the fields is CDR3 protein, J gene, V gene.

CASSFPFYEQYF,TRBJ2-7,TRBV28
CASRVGWDTEAFF,TRBJ1-1,TRBV28
CASIRGGQAPNEQYF,TRBJ2-7,TRBV6-1
CASSLDGTYEQYF,TRBJ2-7,TRBV27
CASSEGRGRGQPQHF,TRBJ1-5,TRBV6-1
CATSRSRLPDTQYF,TRBJ2-3,TRBV15
CASSLGVTSGSYNEQFF,TRBJ2-1,TRBV5-8
CASSLGLAGIDSQYF,TRBJ2-7,TRBV27
CASSELQGSGEQYF,TRBJ2-7,TRBV25-1
CASSGRGDDGLEAFF,TRBJ1-1,TRBV9
CASSEPPWTGFYEQYF,TRBJ2-7,TRBV6-1
CASSSTPTDTQYF,TRBJ2-3,TRBV11-3
CASSPTGGTDEQFF,TRBJ2-1,TRBV9
CASSQGFREFRYEQYF,NA,TRBV14
CASSQDLSREDQPQHF,TRBJ1-5,TRBV23-1
CASTKGQGVRRGNSPLHF,TRBJ1-6,TRBV28
CASVILGLLETQYF,TRBJ2-5,TRBV7-2
CASSTAGEQYF,TRBJ2-7,TRBV27
CASSSRLDNYGYTF,TRBJ1-2,TRBV6-5
CASSSPTGAGVFSYEQYF,TRBJ2-7,TRBV5-1
CASSLGQGIIYEQYF,NA,TRBV7-9
CASSRIGPTYEQYF,TRBJ2-7,TRBV27
CASSLRGQGRFGTDTQYF,TRBJ2-3,TRBV27
CASSYIPGTSEKGAGELFF,TRBJ2-2,TRBV7-9
CASSPGTEF,TRBJ2-7,TRBV27
CASRTGGVETQYF,TRBJ2-5,TRBV28
CASTTSHQETQYF,TRBJ2-5,TRBV10-2
CASSQGRLADTFGEQYF,TRBJ2-7,TRBV4-1
CASSGTNTDTQYF,TRBJ2-3,TRBV5-4
CASSSTLESEANYEQYF,TRBJ2-7,TRBV7-9
CASSMQNQGARYGYTF,TRBJ1-2,TRBV25-1
CASSLTPTGGTEAFF,TRBJ1-1,TRBV5-4
CASSSEVGLPYEQYF,TRBJ2-7,TRBV28
CAISKLTPRENYEQYF,TRBJ2-7,TRBV10-3
CASSLGGLGEQYF,TRBJ2-7,TRBV11-3
CASSLLAASDTQYF,TRBJ2-3,TRBV27
CAWSSGTGVADTQYF,TRBJ2-3,TRBV30
CASSPGAGEAYGYTF,TRBJ1-2,TRBV7-9
CSVQGSRDSYNEQFF,TRBJ2-1,TRBV29-1
CSVVVARYEQYF,TRBJ2-7,TRBV29-1
CASSNAVGTSGSTQYF,TRBJ2-3,TRBV27
CASSLLGSEEKLFF,TRBJ1-4,TRBV27
CAISDSGGVTGFPDEQFF,TRBJ2-1,TRBV10-3
CASSLNLGGLAGGNLETQYF,TRBJ2-5,TRBV28
CASSQVPSGSYEQYF,TRBJ2-7,TRBV4-1
CASSLRPGLLSSYNEQFF,TRBJ2-1,TRBV7-6
CASSASPYGYTF,TRBJ1-2,TRBV9
CASSGGYGYTF,TRBJ1-2,TRBV10-2
CASSRGTSGSFYEQYF,TRBJ2-7,TRBV4-2